This T cell receptor (beta chain) was profiled in a study of blood T cell repertoires in COVID-19. Study information: The United States, Italy and Spain supplied acute and convalescent COVID-19 samples. From T cells, B-cell-depleted T cells, or PBMCs came the material, which was cDNA or gDNA.

Authors' analysis steps: From reference gene primer amplification, estimates of nucleated cell counts were derived. Libraries were prepared by immunoSEQ multiplex PCR; TCRdb keeps only in-frame clonotypes and omits some of them. V, J and clone size are taken as reported in that table, and D and trimming were inferred from the DNA itself. The data hold about 110,000 clones, with roughly 90% observed a single time. This clone was found once. This CDR3 spans 13 amino acids. V was clipped by 5 bases and J by 5 bases; unmatched bases: 5. Germline V lookup: CDR1 SGHVS, CDR2 FNYEAQ. The chain recombines TRBV7-6 with TRBJ2-5, with 7 bases matching TRBD2. The clonotype originates from a man aged 35 to 55 with active or convalescent COVID-19. Sequenced material: peripheral blood. The CDR3 is CASSRGSRETQYF. DNA of the CDR3: TGTGCCAGCAGCCGCGGGAGTAGGGAGACCCAGTACTTC.